This T cell receptor (beta chain) was sequenced for a study of blood T cell repertoires in COVID-19 (dated by TCRdb to about 2020). About the study as a whole: Samples from collaborators originated in the United States, Italy and Spain and spanned both the acute and convalescent phases of COVID-19. The material from the prospective study consisted of cDNA or gDNA derived from T cells, B-cell-depleted T cells, or PBMCs. The dataset comprised deeply sampled blood TCRbeta repertoires from subjects exposed to, actively infected with, or recovered from COVID-19. A freely available public database, intended as a resource for researchers studying the immune response to SARS-CoV-2, is where the repertoires were released. The samples were drawn from two sources: the first 160 participants of the ongoing ImmuneRACE study, and over 1,000 subjects contributed by 6 global collaborators. The sample metadata nearly always contained a de-identified subject ID, COVID-19 status, age in years and sex. Where available, HLA class I and class II types were obtained from metadata supplied by the sample provider rather than from assay-based typing. General conclusions and limits of the study: The quantity of clinical and demographic metadata differed by source and by participant and was supplied without curation.

The immunoSEQ Assay, a bias-controlled multiplex PCR, was used to amplify TCRbeta CDR3 regions from genomic DNA. The authors' analysis ran thus. The number of nucleated cells in each sample was estimated by amplification of reference gene primers within the assay. To quantify the absolute abundance of each unique TCRbeta CDR3 rearrangement, sequence reads were collapsed and filtered. For each sample, productive Simpson clonality was calculated by taking the square root of Simpson's diversity index across productive rearrangements. As stored in TCRdb, this immuneACCESS dataset retains in-frame rearrangements with V and J assigned. A fraction of the clones does not appear; measured against another copy, unresolved V genes explain less than half of the discrepancy, and the remainder lacks a known reason. That table is the source of V, J and clone size, and D and trimming were worked out from the DNA. The sample table contains about 85,000 clones; only one count was recorded for almost 90% of them. Roughly 4% of the sample is held by the ten biggest clonotypes.

Collaborating institutions collected whole blood in K2EDTA tubes following their own protocols. For TCRbeta analysis, collaborator samples were shipped as frozen whole blood, as isolated PBMCs, or as DNA extracted from either sample type. Points on this clone: The antigen it recognizes is unknown. No clone much larger than this one lies a single base away; base qualities are absent.

The CDR3 runs 15 residues from the cysteine to the phenylalanine. Of the read, only the CDR3 DNA is kept; its 45 bases are in frame from base 1. Trimming leaves V shorter by 2 bases and J shorter by 6 bases, with the junction holding 4 bases beyond the gene matches. Via the germline V gene, CDR1 is KGHSH and CDR2 LQKENI. The sequence derives from a woman of 80 years or more with active or convalescent COVID-19. In this chain, TRBV18 is recombined with TRBJ2-1, with 10 bases in between that match TRBD2. Material for sequencing was peripheral blood. For the CDR3, the sequence is CASSPSLAGINEQFF. The bases are TGTGCCAGCTCACCATCACTAGCGGGGATCAATGAGCAGTTCTTC.